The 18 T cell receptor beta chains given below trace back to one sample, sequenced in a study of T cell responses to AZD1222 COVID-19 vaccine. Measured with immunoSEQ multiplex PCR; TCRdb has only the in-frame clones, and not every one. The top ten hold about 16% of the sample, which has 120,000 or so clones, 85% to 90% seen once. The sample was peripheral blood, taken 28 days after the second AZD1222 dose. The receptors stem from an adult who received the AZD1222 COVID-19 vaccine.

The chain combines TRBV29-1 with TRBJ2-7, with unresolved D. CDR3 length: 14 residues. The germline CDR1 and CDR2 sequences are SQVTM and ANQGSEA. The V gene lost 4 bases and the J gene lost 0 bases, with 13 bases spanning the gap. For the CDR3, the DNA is TGCAGCGTTGTTCTAGGGAATCCCTCCTACGAGCAGTACTTC. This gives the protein CSVVLGNPSYEQYF.

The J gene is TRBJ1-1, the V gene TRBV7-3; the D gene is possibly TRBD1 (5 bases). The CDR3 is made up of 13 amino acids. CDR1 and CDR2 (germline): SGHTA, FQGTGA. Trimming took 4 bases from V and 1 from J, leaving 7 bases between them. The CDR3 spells CASSWTPNTEAFF. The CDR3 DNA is TGTGCCAGCAGCTGGACACCGAACACTGAAGCTTTCTTT.

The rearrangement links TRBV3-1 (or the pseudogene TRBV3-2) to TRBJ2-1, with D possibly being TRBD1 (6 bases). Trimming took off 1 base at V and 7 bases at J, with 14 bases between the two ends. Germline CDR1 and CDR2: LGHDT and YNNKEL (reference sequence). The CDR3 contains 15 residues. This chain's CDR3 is CASSQAGRGRNEQFF. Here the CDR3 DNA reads TGTGCCAGCAGCCAAGCGGGCAGGGGAAGGAATGAGCAGTTCTTC.

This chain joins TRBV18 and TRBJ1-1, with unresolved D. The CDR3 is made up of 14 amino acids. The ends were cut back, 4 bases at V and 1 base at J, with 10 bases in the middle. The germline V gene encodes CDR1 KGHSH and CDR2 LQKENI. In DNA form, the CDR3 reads TGTGCCAGCTCACAACTCGGACGGAACACTGAAGCTTTCTTT. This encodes CASSQLGRNTEAFF.

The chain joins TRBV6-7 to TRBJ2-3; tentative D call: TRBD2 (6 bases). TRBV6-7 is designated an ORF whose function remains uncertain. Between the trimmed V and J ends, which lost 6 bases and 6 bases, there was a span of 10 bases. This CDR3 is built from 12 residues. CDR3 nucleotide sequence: TGTGCCAGCAGAACACGGGGGGATACGCAGTATTTT. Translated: CASRTRGDTQYF.

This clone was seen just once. The CDR3 region is CASSIFLAHYNEQFF. The CDR3 DNA is TGTGCCAGTAGTATTTTTCTAGCGCACTACAATGAGCAGTTCTTC. The chain links TRBV19 to TRBJ2-1, with D maybe TRBD2 (6 bases). The CDR3 consists of 15 residues. Trimming removed 3 bases at V and 3 bases at J, with 12 bases between. Per germline, CDR1 LNHDA and CDR2 SQIVND (reference sequence).

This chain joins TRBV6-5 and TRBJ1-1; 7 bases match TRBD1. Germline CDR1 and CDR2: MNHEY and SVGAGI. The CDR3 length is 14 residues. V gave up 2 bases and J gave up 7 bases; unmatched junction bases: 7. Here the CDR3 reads CASSYRGPMSEAFF. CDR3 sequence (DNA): TGTGCCAGCAGTTACAGGGGGCCGATGAGTGAAGCTTTCTTT.

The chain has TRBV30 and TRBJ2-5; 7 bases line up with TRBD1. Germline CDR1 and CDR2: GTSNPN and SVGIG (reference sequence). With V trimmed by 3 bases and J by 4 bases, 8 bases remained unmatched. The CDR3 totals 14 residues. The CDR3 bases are TGTGCCTGGAGGCATCAGGGGGTGGGAGAGACCCAGTACTTC. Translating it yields CAWRHQGVGETQYF. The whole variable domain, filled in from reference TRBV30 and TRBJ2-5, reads SQTIHQWPATLVQPVGSPLSLECTVEGTSNPNLYWYRQAAGRGLQLLFYSVGIGQISSEVPQNLSASRPQDRQFILSSKKLLLSDSGFYLCAWRHQGVGETQYFGPGTRLLVL.

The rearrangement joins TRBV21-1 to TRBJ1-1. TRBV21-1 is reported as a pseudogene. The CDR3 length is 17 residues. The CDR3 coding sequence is TGTGCCAGCAGCAAGCGGGAAGGGGGGCGACCCAGCGCTGAAGCTTTCTTT. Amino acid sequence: CASSKREGGRPSAEAFF.

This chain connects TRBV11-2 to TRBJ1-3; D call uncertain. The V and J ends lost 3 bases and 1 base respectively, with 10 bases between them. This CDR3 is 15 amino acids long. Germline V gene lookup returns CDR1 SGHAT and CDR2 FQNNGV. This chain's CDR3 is CASSFLAGSGNTIYF. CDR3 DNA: TGTGCCAGCAGCTTCTTAGCAGGATCTGGAAACACCATATATTTT.

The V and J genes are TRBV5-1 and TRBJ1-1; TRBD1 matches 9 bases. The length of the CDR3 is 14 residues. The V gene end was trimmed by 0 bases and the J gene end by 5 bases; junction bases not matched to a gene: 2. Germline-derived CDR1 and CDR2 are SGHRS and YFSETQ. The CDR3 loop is CASSLDRGRTEAFF. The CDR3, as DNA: TGCGCCAGCAGCTTGGACAGGGGGCGAACTGAAGCTTTCTTT.

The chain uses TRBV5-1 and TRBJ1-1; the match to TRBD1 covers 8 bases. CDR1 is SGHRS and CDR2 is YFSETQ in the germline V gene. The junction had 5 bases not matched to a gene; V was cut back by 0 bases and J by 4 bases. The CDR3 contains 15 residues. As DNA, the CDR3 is TGCGCCAGCAGCTTGGCAGGGGGCGGGTCCACTGAAGCTTTCTTT. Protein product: CASSLAGGGSTEAFF.

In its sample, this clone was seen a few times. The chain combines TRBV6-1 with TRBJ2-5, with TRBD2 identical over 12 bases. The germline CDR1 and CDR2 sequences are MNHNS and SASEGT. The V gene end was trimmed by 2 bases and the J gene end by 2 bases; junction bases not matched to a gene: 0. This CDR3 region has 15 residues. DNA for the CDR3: TGTGCCAGCAGTGAACTAGCGGGGGGGCAAGAGACCCAGTACTTC. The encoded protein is CASSELAGGQETQYF.

The CDR3 sequence is CASSLEAGGATEAFF. CDR3 nucleotide sequence: TGTGCCAGCAGCTTAGAGGCAGGGGGGGCCACTGAAGCTTTCTTT. This chain joins TRBV7-9 and TRBJ1-1; 7 bases are a match to TRBD1. CDR3 length equals 15 residues. CDR1 and CDR2 from the germline V gene are SEHNR and FQNEAQ (reference sequence). V lost 1 base, J lost 4 bases, and 6 bases stayed unmatched.

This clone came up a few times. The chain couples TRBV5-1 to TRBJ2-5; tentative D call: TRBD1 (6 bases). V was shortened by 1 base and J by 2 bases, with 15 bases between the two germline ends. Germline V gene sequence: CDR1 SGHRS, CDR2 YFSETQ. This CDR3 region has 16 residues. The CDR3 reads CASSLSRTVGQETQYF. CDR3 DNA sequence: TGCGCCAGCAGCTTGTCCCGGACAGTCGGGCAAGAGACCCAGTACTTC. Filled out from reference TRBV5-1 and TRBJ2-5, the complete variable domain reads KAGVTQTPRYLIKTRGQQVTLSCSPISGHRSVSWYQQTPGQGLQFLFEYFSETQRNKGNFPGRFSGRQFSNSRSEMNVSTLELGDSALYLCASSLSRTVGQETQYFGPGTRLLVL.

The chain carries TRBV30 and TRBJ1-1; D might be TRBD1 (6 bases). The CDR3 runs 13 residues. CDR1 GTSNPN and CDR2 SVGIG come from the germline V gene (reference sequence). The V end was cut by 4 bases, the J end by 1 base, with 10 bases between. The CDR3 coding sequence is TGTGCCTGGAATTCGGACAGGAACACTGAAGCTTTCTTT. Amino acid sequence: CAWNSDRNTEAFF. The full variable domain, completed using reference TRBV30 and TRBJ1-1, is SQTIHQWPATLVQPVGSPLSLECTVEGTSNPNLYWYRQAAGRGLQLLFYSVGIGQISSEVPQNLSASRPQDRQFILSSKKLLLSDSGFYLCAWNSDRNTEAFFGQGTRLTVV.

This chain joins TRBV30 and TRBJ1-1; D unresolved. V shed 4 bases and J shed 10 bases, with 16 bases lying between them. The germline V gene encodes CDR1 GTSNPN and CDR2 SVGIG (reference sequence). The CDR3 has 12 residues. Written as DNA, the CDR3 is TGTGCCTGGAAGGAAACCGTGGGCAGAGCTTTCTTT. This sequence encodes CAWKETVGRAFF.

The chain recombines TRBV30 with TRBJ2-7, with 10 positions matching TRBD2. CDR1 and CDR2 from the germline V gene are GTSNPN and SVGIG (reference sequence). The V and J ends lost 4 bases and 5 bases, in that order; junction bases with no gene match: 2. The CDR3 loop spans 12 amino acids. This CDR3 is CAWTSGSHEQYF. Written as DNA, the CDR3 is TGTGCCTGGACTAGCGGGAGCCACGAGCAGTACTTC.